This is a list of T cell receptor beta chains from one sample in a study of blood T cell repertoires in COVID-19. The assay was immunoSEQ multiplex PCR, and TCRdb's table has in-frame clones only and misses some. Here the sample spans about 210,000 clones, 82% being singletons. Sample: peripheral blood. The source of these receptors is a woman aged 40 to 50 with acute or convalescent COVID-19. Both conserved end residues are part of each CDR3. Each record gives: V gene, D gene, J gene, CDR3 DNA, CDR3 protein. D genes are given only for firm matches.

v_gene: TRBV5-1; d_gene: TRBD1; j_gene: TRBJ1-6; CDR3nt: TGCGCCAGCAGCTTGGTTCGAGGGGGCGATTCACCCCTCCACTTT; CDR3aa: CASSLVRGGDSPLHF
v_gene: TRBV27; d_gene: NA; j_gene: TRBJ2-3; CDR3nt: TGTGCCAGCAGTCCGATACGAGGCGGCACAGATACGCAGTATTTT; CDR3aa: CASSPIRGGTDTQYF
v_gene: TRBV5-6; d_gene: NA; j_gene: TRBJ1-1; CDR3nt: TGTGCCAGCAGTCCCGTTATGAGCACTGAAGCTTTCTTT; CDR3aa: CASSPVMSTEAFF
v_gene: TRBV30; d_gene: TRBD2; j_gene: TRBJ2-1; CDR3nt: TGTGCCTGGAGTGGCTTCGCGACTAGCGATTATTCTTTCTCCTACAATGAGCAGTTCTTC; CDR3aa: CAWSGFATSDYSFSYNEQFF
v_gene: TRBV12-3/TRBV12-4; d_gene: TRBD1; j_gene: TRBJ1-5; CDR3nt: TGTGCCAGCAGGACAGGGGTAATTCAGCCCCAGCATTTT; CDR3aa: CASRTGVIQPQHF
v_gene: TRBV29-1; d_gene: TRBD2; j_gene: TRBJ2-2; CDR3nt: TGCAGCGTTGACGTGGCCTGGGCTAGCGGGATAGGGGGCGGGGAGCTGTTTTTT; CDR3aa: CSVDVAWASGIGGGELFF
v_gene: TRBV5-1; d_gene: NA; j_gene: TRBJ1-1; CDR3nt: TGCGCCAGCAGCTTGGGGCAGGGGAGTATGAACACTGAAGCTTTCTTT; CDR3aa: CASSLGQGSMNTEAFF
v_gene: TRBV2; d_gene: NA; j_gene: TRBJ2-2; CDR3nt: TGTGCCAGCAGTGAGGAGGCGGACTACGGGGAGCTGTTTTTT; CDR3aa: CASSEEADYGELFF
v_gene: TRBV28; d_gene: NA; j_gene: TRBJ1-3; CDR3nt: TGTGCCAGCAGTCCACAGGGTGGGAACACCATATATTTT; CDR3aa: CASSPQGGNTIYF
v_gene: TRBV7-3; d_gene: NA; j_gene: TRBJ1-1; CDR3nt: TGTGCCAGCAGCTTAATCAGGGGCACTGAAGCTTTCTTT; CDR3aa: CASSLIRGTEAFF
v_gene: TRBV19; d_gene: NA; j_gene: TRBJ1-3; CDR3nt: TGTGCCAGTAGTATTGGGAGTAACTCTGGAAACACCATATATTTT; CDR3aa: CASSIGSNSGNTIYF
v_gene: TRBV12-5; d_gene: NA; j_gene: TRBJ2-7; CDR3nt: TGTGCTAGTGGTTTGGTCGGACAAGCCTACGAGCAGTACTTC; CDR3aa: CASGLVGQAYEQYF
v_gene: TRBV11-2; d_gene: TRBD2; j_gene: TRBJ2-7; CDR3nt: TGTGCCAGCAGCCCGGGACTAGCGGGAGGTCTCTCCTACGAGCAGTACTTC; CDR3aa: CASSPGLAGGLSYEQYF
v_gene: TRBV7-2; d_gene: NA; j_gene: TRBJ2-1; CDR3nt: TGTGCCAGCAGCAGCGGAGGGTCCTCCTACAATGAGCAGTTCTTC; CDR3aa: CASSSGGSSYNEQFF